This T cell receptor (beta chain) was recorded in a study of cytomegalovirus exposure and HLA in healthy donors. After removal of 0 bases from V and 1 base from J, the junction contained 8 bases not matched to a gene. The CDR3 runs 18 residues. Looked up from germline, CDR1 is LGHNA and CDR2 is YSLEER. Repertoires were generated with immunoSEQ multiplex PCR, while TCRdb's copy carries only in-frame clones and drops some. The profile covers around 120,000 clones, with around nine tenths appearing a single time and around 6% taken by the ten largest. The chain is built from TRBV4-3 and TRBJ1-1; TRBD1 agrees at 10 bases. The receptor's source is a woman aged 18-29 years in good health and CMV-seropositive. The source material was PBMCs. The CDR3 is CASSQDVDRGFANTEAFF. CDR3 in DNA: TGCGCCAGCAGCCAAGACGTGGACAGGGGGTTCGCGAACACTGAAGCTTTCTTT.